Listed here are 22 T cell receptor beta chains from one sample, sequenced in a study of response to subunit inactivated influenza vaccine. One entry per CDR3 protein results from TCRdb running MiXCR on the RT-PCR reads. The table records 400,000 to 650,000 distinct CDR3 sequences, 6.5% to 8% of them present only once. The sample consisted of PBMCs from blood, taken 23 to 25 months after vaccination. These receptor sequences come from a man between 50 and 70 years old who received an inactivated influenza vaccine.

This clonotype turned up a few times. V is TRBV6-1 and J is TRBJ2-7, with D possibly TRBD1 on 6 matching bases. V shed 6 bases and J shed 2 bases, with 17 bases lying between them. The CDR3 is made up of 15 amino acids. Germline loops: CDR1 MNHNS, CDR2 SASEGT. The CDR3 reads CASRLDSLVAYEQYF. CDR3 nucleotides: TGTGCCAGCAGGTTGGACAGTCTTGTGGCCTACGAGCAGTACTTC.

This clonotype appeared a few times. V gene TRBV12-3 or TRBV12-4 combines with J gene TRBJ1-1, with D possibly being TRBD1 (5 bases). V lost 7 bases and J lost 4, with 16 bases in between. This CDR3 comprises 14 residues. Here the CDR3 reads CASTLGRVGTEAFF. The CDR3 DNA follows: TGTGCCAGCACCTTAGGCAGGGTCGGCACTGAAGCTTTCTTT.

This clonotype was counted a few times. The V gene is TRBV30, the J gene TRBJ1-4; D unresolved. The CDR3 is made up of 14 amino acids. Per germline, CDR1 GTSNPN and CDR2 SVGIG (reference sequence). V lost 2 bases and J lost 3, with 10 bases in between. The CDR3 sequence is CAWSLIGANEKLFF. DNA of the CDR3: TGTGCCTGGAGTTTGATCGGGGCTAATGAAAAACTGTTTTTT.

The CDR3 reads CASSLVPPGTSGDNEQFF. The CDR3, as DNA: TGCGCCAGCAGCTTGGTCCCCCCCGGGACTAGCGGAGACAATGAGCAGTTCTTC. This chain connects TRBV5-1 to TRBJ2-1, with 11 positions matching TRBD2. CDR3 length equals 18 residues. Germline V lookup: CDR1 SGHRS, CDR2 YFSETQ. With V trimmed by 0 bases and J by 5 bases, 10 bases remained unmatched.

At least ten counts were recorded for this clonotype. The rearrangement uses TRBV29-1 and TRBJ2-5; 7 bases align to TRBD2. Germline lookup yields CDR1 SQVTM and CDR2 ANQGSEA. The CDR3 spans 13 residues. Trimming cost V 4 bases and J 5 bases; bases outside gene matches: 7. CDR3 amino acids: CSVGGGPRETQYF. The CDR3 DNA reads TGCAGCGTTGGGGGAGGGCCACGGGAGACCCAGTACTTC.

This clonotype was seen at least ten times. This chain connects TRBV5-1 to TRBJ1-1; D call uncertain. Germline lookup yields CDR1 SGHRS and CDR2 YFSETQ. The CDR3 runs to 14 residues. Trimming pared 2 bases from V and 3 bases from J, leaving 11 bases between. The CDR3 nucleotides read TGCGCCAGCAGCTTTACCGGGAAAGACACTGAAGCTTTCTTT. This translates into CASSFTGKDTEAFF. Complete variable domain (other parts from reference TRBV5-1 and TRBJ1-1): KAGVTQTPRYLIKTRGQQVTLSCSPISGHRSVSWYQQTPGQGLQFLFEYFSETQRNKGNFPGRFSGRQFSNSRSEMNVSTLELGDSALYLCASSFTGKDTEAFFGQGTRLTVV.

V usage is TRBV7-6 and J usage is TRBJ2-6; D unclear. V lost 5 bases and J lost 0, with 11 bases in between. Germline-derived CDR1 and CDR2 are SGHVS and FNYEAQ. The CDR3 contains 16 residues. The CDR3, as DNA: TGTGCCAGCAGCCCAGTGTGGGCCTCTGGGGCCAACGTCCTGACTTTC. It translates to CASSPVWASGANVLTF.

This chain joins TRBV20-1 and TRBJ2-3; 8 nucleotides align to TRBD2. CDR3 size: 15 residues. Germline CDR1 and CDR2: DFQATT and SNEGSKA (reference sequence). With V trimmed by 0 bases and J by 0 bases, 2 bases remained unmatched. The CDR3 coding sequence is TGCAGTGCTAGAGAGCAGCGGGGGAGCACAGATACGCAGTATTTT. It is translated as CSAREQRGSTDTQYF.

In its sample, this clonotype was seen a few times. The CDR3 nucleotides read TGCGCCAGCAGCCAAGATCAGACCCAGTACTTC. Its protein product is CASSQDQTQYF. The chain is built from TRBV4-1 and TRBJ2-5; D remains unclear. This CDR3 contains 11 residues. Germline CDR1 and CDR2: MGHRA and YSYEKL. Trimming removed 0 bases from V and 6 bases from J, with 2 bases in between.

This clonotype was seen at least ten times. The chain uses TRBV7-6 and TRBJ1-3; D might be TRBD1 (5 bases). The CDR3 loop spans 16 amino acids. Trimming cost V 5 bases and J 0 bases, with 14 bases left between them. Germline CDR1 and CDR2: SGHVS and FNYEAQ. CDR3 coding DNA: TGTGCCAGCAGCCCCCAACGACAGCTCTCTGGAAACACCATATATTTT. Amino acids: CASSPQRQLSGNTIYF.

The CDR3, as DNA: TGCAGTGCTACAATCGGGACCGGACGCACAGATACGCAGTATTTT. It codes for CSATIGTGRTDTQYF. The gene calls are TRBV20-1 and TRBJ2-3; TRBD1 or TRBD2 may be the D gene (5 bases each). V lost 4 bases and J 1 base, leaving 15 bases between the germline ends. The CDR3 consists of 15 residues. The germline V gene has CDR1 DFQATT and CDR2 SNEGSKA (reference sequence).

This CDR3 is CSALGANTGELFF. In nucleotides, the CDR3 is TGCAGTGCCCTCGGAGCGAACACCGGGGAGCTGTTTTTT. The rearrangement uses TRBV20-1 and TRBJ2-2; D is undetermined. V lost 6 bases and J lost 0, with 8 bases in between. CDR3 size: 13 residues. In germline, CDR1 is DFQATT, CDR2 SNEGSKA (reference sequence).

The V gene is TRBV29-1, the J gene TRBJ2-7, with 10 bases fitting TRBD1. The CDR3 spans 15 residues. Unmatched junction bases numbered 14, after V lost 5 bases and J lost 7 bases. Germline V gene lookup returns CDR1 SQVTM and CDR2 ANQGSEA. CDR3 residues: CSVRLLDRGNGEQYF. CDR3 in DNA: TGCAGCGTTCGTCTGTTGGACAGGGGGAACGGGGAGCAGTACTTC.

The table lists this clonotype with many counts. The chain carries TRBV6-1 and TRBJ2-7, with D perhaps being TRBD1 or TRBD2 (5 bases each). The length of the CDR3 is 15 residues. V lost 5 bases to trimming and J lost 1 base, with 15 bases between them. The germline CDR1 and CDR2 sequences are MNHNS and SASEGT. CDR3 region: CASSRDQGYSYEQYF. CDR3 in DNA: TGTGCCAGCAGTCGGGACCAAGGATATTCCTACGAGCAGTACTTC.

This clonotype occurred once. This chain joins TRBV2 and TRBJ1-2; D unresolved. The V and J ends lost 5 bases and 12 bases respectively, with 16 bases between them. Germline V gene lookup returns CDR1 SNHLY and CDR2 FYNNEI. The CDR3 consists of 12 residues. This CDR3 is CASSLGPGGDTF. The CDR3 DNA sequence: TGTGCCAGCAGTCTCGGACCCGGCGGCGACACCTTC.

The chain combines TRBV20-1 with TRBJ2-2, with 7 bases that match TRBD2. There are 16 residues in the CDR3. V dropped 2 bases and J dropped 0; count of bases not matched to a gene: 6. Per the germline V gene, CDR1 is DFQATT and CDR2 is SNEGSKA (reference sequence). CDR3 coding DNA: TGCAGTGCTAGATGGAAGCGGGGCCCGAACACCGGGGAGCTGTTTTTT. Encoded protein: CSARWKRGPNTGELFF.

The V call is TRBV19, the J call TRBJ1-4; D not resolved. Per germline, CDR1 LNHDA and CDR2 SQIVND (reference sequence). The CDR3 is made up of 16 amino acids. The V and J ends lost 5 bases and 7 bases respectively, with 20 bases between them. CDR3 DNA: TGTGCCAGTAGTCCTCCTGGCGTCCCGGTGGGTGAAAAACTGTTTTTT. Translated: CASSPPGVPVGEKLFF.

As regards this clonotype: A read error may produce the germline difference seen at one junction end. The CDR3 region has the DNA TGTGCCTGCAGCCAAGAGGATAGCGGGAGGGCCCGAAAGACCCAGTACTTC. Its protein product is CACSQEDSGRARKTQYF. The chain is built from TRBV3-1 and TRBJ2-5, with TRBD2 matching over 11 bases. The CDR3 consists of 17 residues. The germline gives CDR1 LGHDT, CDR2 YNNKEL (reference sequence).

The CDR3 region is CASSLTLMGSGPGELFF. The CDR3 nucleotides read TGTGCCAGCAGCTTAACGTTGATGGGTAGCGGGCCCGGGGAGCTGTTTTTT. The chain combines TRBV4-2 with TRBJ2-2; 7 bases are a match to TRBD2. V was pared by 5 bases and J by 6 bases, with 15 bases of the junction left unmatched. The CDR3 length is 17 residues. Germline CDR1 LGHNA, CDR2 YNFKEQ.

There are a few counts of this clonotype. This chain links TRBV20-1 with TRBJ2-1, with 9 bases lining up with TRBD2. The V and J ends lost 4 bases and 12 bases, in that order; junction bases with no gene match: 16. The CDR3 contains 15 residues. The germline gives CDR1 DFQATT, CDR2 SNEGSKA (reference sequence). CDR3 coding DNA: TGCAGTGCTATCATGGGGACTAGCTCGGGGGATAGGCAGTTCTTC. Protein sequence: CSAIMGTSSGDRQFF.

This clonotype showed up just a few times. The rearrangement uses TRBV12-3 or TRBV12-4 and TRBJ2-5; TRBD2 aligns across 10 bases. The V and J ends lost 6 bases and 5 bases, in that order; junction bases with no gene match: 6. This CDR3 is 14 amino acids long. The CDR3 loop reads CASSQRSGRETQYF. The CDR3 DNA sequence: TGTGCCAGCAGCCAACGTAGCGGGAGGGAGACCCAGTACTTC.

The sample holds a few counts of this clonotype. The chain links TRBV20-1 to TRBJ2-3; no clear D gene. V was clipped by 1 base and J by 5 bases, with 13 bases between them. Germline V gene sequence: CDR1 DFQATT, CDR2 SNEGSKA (reference sequence). This CDR3 comprises 14 residues. This CDR3 is CSARGTHKGDTQYF. The CDR3 DNA reads as TGCAGTGCTAGAGGGACGCATAAGGGAGATACGCAGTATTTT.